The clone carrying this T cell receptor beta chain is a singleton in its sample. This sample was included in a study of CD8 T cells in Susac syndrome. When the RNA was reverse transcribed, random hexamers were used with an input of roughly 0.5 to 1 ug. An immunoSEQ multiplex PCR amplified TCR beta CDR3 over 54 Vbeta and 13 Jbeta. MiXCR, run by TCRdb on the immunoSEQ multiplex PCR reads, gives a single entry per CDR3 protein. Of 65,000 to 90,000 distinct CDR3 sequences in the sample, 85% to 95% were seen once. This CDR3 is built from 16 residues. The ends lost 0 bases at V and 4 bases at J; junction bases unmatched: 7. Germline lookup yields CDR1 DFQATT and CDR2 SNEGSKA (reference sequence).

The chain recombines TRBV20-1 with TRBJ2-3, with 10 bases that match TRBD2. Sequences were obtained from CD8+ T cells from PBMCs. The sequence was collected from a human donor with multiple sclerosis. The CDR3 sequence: CSARDRLAGEADTQYF. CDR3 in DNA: TGCAGTGCTAGAGATAGGCTAGCGGGAGAGGCAGATACGCAGTATTTT.